The 13 T cell receptor beta chains below were found in one sample sequenced in a study of T cells in Graves' hyperthyroidism and ophthalmopathy (dated by TCRdb to about 2019). Libraries were made using multiplex PCR. TCRdb records Illumina HiSeq 2000 as the sequencer. TCR beta CDR3 regions were amplified from RNA transcripts. A first-round RT-PCR of the TCR CDR3 used the HTBI primer set with the Qiagen OneStep RT-PCR kit. TCRdb cleaned the public reads at Q25 with fastp, built clones with MiXCR and kept in-frame beta chains. Entries are consolidated by CDR3 protein sequence, retaining the most common genes and DNA. The sample table holds about 640,000 distinct CDR3 sequences, of which roughly 15% were seen once. 12% of the sample lies in the top ten. The sequenced sample consisted of blood. Receptors were obtained from a woman in her forties or fifties with Graves' ophthalmopathy.

This clonotype occurred many times. The CDR3 region is CASSIEEGYEQYF. The DNA of the CDR3 is TGCGCCAGCAGTATAGAGGAAGGATACGAGCAGTACTTC. This chain uses TRBV5-1 with TRBJ2-7; D unclear. The germline V gene has CDR1 SGHRS and CDR2 YFSETQ. CDR3 length: 13 residues. Trimming left V 5 bases short and J 4 bases short, with 13 bases between.

This clonotype occurred many times. The chain couples TRBV30 to TRBJ2-1; 12 bases are a match to TRBD2. The CDR3 loop spans 16 amino acids. CDR1 and CDR2 (germline): GTSNPN, SVGIG (reference sequence). V lost 0 bases, J lost 7 bases, and 7 bases stayed unmatched. The CDR3 sequence: CAWSVRSSGRGNEQFF. The CDR3 DNA follows: TGTGCCTGGAGTGTACGGTCTAGCGGGAGGGGAAATGAGCAGTTCTTC.

This clonotype has more than one count but fewer than ten. The chain carries TRBV7-2 and TRBJ2-7, with D uncertain. Germline V lookup: CDR1 SGHTA, CDR2 FQGNSA. This CDR3 is built from 15 residues. V gave up 1 base and J gave up 2 bases, with 12 bases separating them. Written as DNA, the CDR3 is TGTGCCAGCAGCTTAGAGGTGGGTCCTACCTACGAGCAGTACTTC. It is translated as CASSLEVGPTYEQYF.

This clonotype was counted a few times. CDR3 amino acids: CASSLRTSGSSTQYF. DNA for the CDR3: TGTGCCAGCAGCTTGCGGACTAGCGGGAGTTCTACGCAGTATTTT. The gene calls are TRBV7-6 and TRBJ2-3; 13 bases are shared with TRBD2. The germline V gene has CDR1 SGHVS and CDR2 FNYEAQ. V was pared by 3 bases and J by 8 bases, with 5 bases of the junction left unmatched. This CDR3 is 15 amino acids long.

The gene calls are TRBV10-3 and TRBJ1-5; 7 bases align to TRBD1. CDR1 is ENHRY, CDR2 SYGVKD, per germline. The CDR3 is 13 amino acids. The trim removed 6 bases at V and 9 bases at J, leaving 8 bases unmatched. In nucleotides, the CDR3 is TGTGCCATCAGCTGGGACAGTCGGCGGCCCCAGCATTTT. This sequence encodes CAISWDSRRPQHF.

This clonotype showed up many times. The chain recombines TRBV20-1 with TRBJ2-7; 8 nucleotides line up with TRBD2. This CDR3 has 16 residues. Germline V gene data show CDR1 as DFQATT and CDR2 as SNEGSKA (reference sequence). The J segment lost 0 bases and the V segment lost 6 bases, leaving 13 bases of the junction unmatched. The CDR3 DNA reads TGCAGTGCCAATACCGGACGGGAGGGATACTCCTACGAGCAGTACTTC. Translating it yields CSANTGREGYSYEQYF.

This clonotype was recorded many times. V gene TRBV18 combines with J gene TRBJ2-7; 7 nucleotides agree with TRBD1. V lost 1 base to trimming and J lost 2 bases; unmatched junction nucleotides: 5. This CDR3 is 15 amino acids long. Per germline, CDR1 KGHSH and CDR2 LQKENI. CDR3 region: CASSPQRQGPYEQYF. CDR3 sequence (DNA): TGTGCCAGCTCACCACAGAGACAGGGTCCCTACGAGCAGTACTTC.

The V gene is TRBV19, the J gene TRBJ2-1; possible D gene TRBD1, 5 bases. The germline gives CDR1 LNHDA, CDR2 SQIVND (reference sequence). This CDR3 is built from 14 residues. V was trimmed by 6 bases and J by 5 bases, leaving 14 bases between them. For the CDR3, the DNA is TGTGCCAGTAGGTCGGACAACTTAAACAATGAGCAGTTCTTC. It encodes CASRSDNLNNEQFF.

Ten or more counts support this clonotype. This chain connects TRBV11-2 to TRBJ1-4, with a tentative D call TRBD1 (6 bases). In germline, CDR1 is SGHAT, CDR2 FQNNGV. This CDR3 region has 17 residues. The ends were cut back, 5 bases at V and 4 bases at J, with 20 bases in the middle. CDR3 DNA sequence: TGTGCCAGCAGCCAGCTCAGTCGGGGGCCAATTAATGAAAAACTGTTTTTT. Translation: CASSQLSRGPINEKLFF.

This clonotype was recorded only once. Since a much larger clone is just one base distant, this may be a read error. The CDR3 spells CASSNRTGNPYEQYF. CDR3 in DNA: TGTGCCAGCAGTAATCGGACAGGAAATCCCTACGAGCAGTACTTC. The chain combines TRBV7-9 with TRBJ2-7; 7 bases agree with TRBD1. This CDR3 has 15 residues. After removal of 6 bases from V and 2 bases from J, the junction contained 10 bases not matched to a gene. Germline CDR1 and CDR2: SEHNR and FQNEAQ (reference sequence).

The chain combines TRBV19 with TRBJ1-5; 11 positions agree with TRBD1. Looked up from germline, CDR1 is LNHDA and CDR2 is SQIVND (reference sequence). This CDR3 is 15 amino acids long. After removal of 4 bases from V and 6 bases from J, the junction contained 5 bases not matched to a gene. The CDR3 reads CASSTGTGGRQPQHF. The DNA of the CDR3 is TGTGCCAGTAGTACCGGGACAGGGGGTCGTCAGCCCCAGCATTTT.

The chain combines TRBV6-1 with TRBJ2-5; no definite D call. This CDR3 has 14 amino acids. Trimming removed 5 bases from V and 2 bases from J, with 12 bases in between. Germline V gene sequence: CDR1 MNHNS, CDR2 SASEGT. The CDR3 region has the DNA TGTGCCAGCAGTTGGTGGTCAAGACAAGAGACCCAGTACTTC. Translation gives CASSWWSRQETQYF.

This clonotype was seen more than once but under ten times. This chain joins TRBV10-3 and TRBJ2-1, with D maybe TRBD2 (6 bases). V was cut by 7 bases and J by 5 bases, with 24 bases left in between. CDR1 is ENHRY, CDR2 SYGVKD, per germline. The CDR3 contains 17 residues. The CDR3 loop reads CAIKGWGDSLENNEQFF. For the CDR3, the DNA is TGTGCCATCAAGGGGTGGGGGGACTCGCTAGAAAACAATGAGCAGTTCTTC.